This T cell receptor (beta chain) is from a study of blood T cells in healthy people across ages. CDR1 SGHVS and CDR2 FNYEAQ come from the germline V gene. There are 14 residues in the CDR3. V was shortened by 6 bases and J by 5 bases, with 14 bases between the two germline ends. Alongside a J-beta primer mix, a sample-barcoded 5' primer served in a second PCR lasting about 7 to 11 cycles. Every molecule of cDNA carried a tag from a template-switch adaptor with 12 random nucleotides. TCRdb ran MiXCR on the 5' RACE reads and lists one entry per CDR3 protein. The sample holds just over 1 million distinct CDR3 sequences, more than 40% seen once. Aged roughly 6 to 100, donors were systemically healthy Caucasians from Russia.

This TCR derives from a woman in her sixties in good health. Specimen: blood. The genes are TRBV7-6 and TRBJ2-1; D may be TRBD2 (5 bases). CDR3 loop: CASRGRGRDNEQFF. In nucleotides, the CDR3 is TGTGCCAGCAGAGGTAGAGGGCGTGACAATGAGCAGTTCTTC. Full variable domain (remainder filled in from reference TRBV7-6 and TRBJ2-1): GAGVSQSPRYKVTKRGQDVALRCDPISGHVSLYWYRQALGQGPEFLTYFNYEAQQDKSGLPNDRFSAERPEGSISTLTIQRTEQRDSAMYRCASRGRGRDNEQFFGPGTRLTVL.